A selection of T cell receptor beta chains follows, all from one sample in a study of T cell repertoires in cytomegalovirus infection. TCRdb re-derived calls from the reads in MiXCR, one entry per CDR3 protein. The data show more than 500,000 distinct CDR3 sequences, approximately 15% seen once. Sample: CD8+ T cells from PBMCs. The receptors come from a human donor in good health (CMV status not recorded). Some clones in this sample may be carry-over from other donors' samples. CDR3s include the opening cysteine and the closing phenylalanine or tryptophan. Each record gives: CDR3 protein, clone size, V gene. The listing skips clone size in some rows; elsewhere it reads once, few, many or a size class.

CASCVDTGELFF | . | TRBV12-5
CASSFGPGAGAFF | . | TRBV27
CSAADRTNTYYEQYF | . | TRBV20-1
CASSIGQSIDYEQYF | few | TRBV19
CSARRQGSREKLFF | . | TRBV20-1
CSARDSRIGGATTNYGYTF | . | TRBV20-1
CSASKTLRAGGKSYNEQFF | . | TRBV20-1
CASSYEGRPRELFF | . | TRBV6-8
CASSFAGRQPQHF | few | TRBV12-3/TRBV12-4
CASSLDGLAGSPSTDTQYF | many | TRBV11-2
CASSLDSRGRDTGELFF | many | TRBV11-3
CSATGITGELFF | few | TRBV20-1
CASSQEGRDYNSPLHF | . | TRBV14
CASSLVGGRDNEQFF | . | TRBV7-9
CASSLTSGQYEQYF | few | TRBV27
CASSSLRAGGPSGELFF | many | TRBV28
CASSLGLAGGLSYNEQLF | . | TRBV7-8
CASTPRNGPYGYTF | . | TRBV28
CASSLTRPDRRFREAFF | . | TRBV7-3
CAISENNLRDSQYNEQFF | few | TRBV10-3
CASSFTRTSGNNEQFF | once | TRBV2
CSVEEALAGGLTGELFF | few | TRBV29-1
CASSVRASGHTDTQYF | few | TRBV9
CASSLGGFRRGYTF | . | TRBV12-3/TRBV12-4
CASSQAIGSYEQYF | many | TRBV28
CASSVSSGGYNEQFF | few | TRBV9
CASSLGVAGSYEQYF | many | TRBV11-2
CASSAVRANYGYTF | . | TRBV27
CASSLAGHNEQFF | many | TRBV7-2
CASSLMTGIQPQHF | . | TRBV5-6
CASSQDMTEAFF | few | TRBV4-1
CASSPTATTEAFF | . | TRBV7-9